This TCR beta chain was sequenced during a study of immune evolution from preneoplasia to lung adenocarcinoma. The CDR3 loop spans 15 amino acids. V lost 5 bases and J lost 0, with 12 bases in between. Looked up from germline, CDR1 is SEHNR and CDR2 is FQNEAQ (reference sequence). Data came from immunoSEQ multiplex PCR; TCRdb stores just in-frame clones and leaves some out. In the table there are roughly 5,100 clones, 65% to 80% of which are singletons. The receptor was derived from an older donor with lung adenocarcinoma. This chain connects TRBV7-9 to TRBJ2-3; TRBD2 is a possible D gene (6 bases). The sample was FFPE adjacent normal lung tissue. The CDR3 sequence: CASSLLSGSTDTQYF. CDR3 nucleotide sequence: TGTGCCAGCAGCCTCCTTAGCGGAAGCACAGATACGCAGTATTTT. Drawing the rest from reference TRBV7-9 and TRBJ2-3, the complete variable domain is DTGVSQNPRHKITKRGQNVTFRCDPISEHNRLYWYRQTLGQGPEFLTYFQNEAQLEKSRLLSDRFSAERPKGSFSTLEIQRTEQGDSAMYLCASSLLSGSTDTQYFGPGTRLTVL.